This T cell receptor (beta chain) stems from a study of blood T cell repertoires in COVID-19. Some clones are missing from TCRdb's copy, which holds only in-frame ones; the method was immunoSEQ multiplex PCR. This sample has 70,000 to 95,000 clones, with roughly 82% found just once. This clone occurred a few times. This CDR3 comprises 13 residues. V was trimmed by 5 bases and J by 7 bases, leaving 14 bases between them. CDR1 and CDR2 (germline): SEHNR, FQNEAQ (reference sequence). The receptor comes from a human donor in a cohort sampled during active COVID-19. The specimen sequenced was peripheral blood. This chain links TRBV7-9 with TRBJ1-2; no firm D call. CDR3 nucleotides: TGTGCCAGCAGCCTCGATGTCGGGGTTGGCTACACCTTC. Translating it yields CASSLDVGVGYTF.